This T cell receptor beta chain comes out of a study of blood T cell repertoires in COVID-19 (dated by TCRdb to about 2020). Turning to the overall study: The collaborator samples originated in the United States, Italy and Spain and spanned the acute and convalescent phases of COVID-19. The material from the prospective study consisted of cDNA or gDNA derived from T cells, B-cell-depleted T cells, or PBMCs. The samples were drawn from the first 160 participants of the ongoing ImmuneRACE study and from 1,254 subjects provided by 6 global collaborators. The repertoires were released in a freely available public database intended as a resource for research on the immune response to SARS-CoV-2. The dataset comprised deeply sampled blood TCRbeta repertoires from subjects exposed to, actively infected with, or recovered from COVID-19. A de-identified subject ID, COVID-19 status, age in years and sex were almost always included in the sample metadata. Where available, HLA class I and class II types were obtained from metadata supplied by the sample provider rather than from assay-based typing.

The investigation overall reported the following: The quantity of clinical and demographic metadata differed by source and by participant and was supplied without curation.

TCRbeta CDR3 regions were amplified from genomic DNA using the immunoSEQ Assay, a bias-controlled multiplex PCR. In the original analysis: The number of nucleated cells in each sample was estimated from the amplification of reference gene primers within the assay. Sequence reads were collapsed and filtered to measure the absolute abundance of every unique TCRbeta CDR3 rearrangement. For each sample, productive Simpson clonality was calculated as the square root of Simpson's diversity index over productive rearrangements. TCRdb stores this immuneACCESS table with in-frame sequences only. Part of the clones is absent; in the studies checked, under half of the shortfall reflects unresolved V genes, and no reason is known for the rest. D and trimming come from the DNA, and the V and J calls and clone size come from that table. For this sample the table gives around 200,000 clones, of which 88% were detected only once. 1.5% to 2% of the sample is held by the ten biggest clonotypes.

Collaborating institutions collected whole blood in K2EDTA tubes following their own protocols. For TCRbeta analysis, collaborator samples were shipped as frozen whole blood, as isolated PBMCs, or as DNA extracted from either sample type. Worth noting for this clone: The specificity of this receptor is unknown. Per-base qualities were not stored, and no clone one base away is much larger.

Trimming at the junction amounts to 3 bases on V and 4 bases on J, and the germline ends lie 7 bases apart. CDR3 length: 13 amino acids, cysteine to phenylalanine. Just the 39-base CDR3 DNA is kept, in frame starting at base 1. Based on the germline V gene, the CDR1 and CDR2 sequences are SNHLY and FYNNEI. The TCR was taken from a man between 18 and 35 years old with active or convalescent COVID-19. The receptor chain draws on TRBV2 and TRBJ1-5; the D gene remains uncertain. Material: peripheral blood. The nucleotides read TGTGCCAGCAGTGACTCGGGGAATCAGCCCCAGCATTTT. Its protein is CASSDSGNQPQHF.